This is a list of T cell receptor beta chains from one sample in a study of cytomegalovirus exposure and HLA in healthy donors. Assay used: immunoSEQ multiplex PCR; TCRdb lists only in-frame clones, some missing. The sample has about 180,000 clones, over 75% seen once; the top ten hold roughly 0.5%. The material sequenced was PBMCs. The receptor set was obtained from a woman aged 50 to 60 in good health and CMV-seronegative. Both conserved end residues are part of each CDR3. D genes are given only for firm matches. A row's size may be missing; if present it is once, few, many or a size class.

D	size	V	length	J	CDR3	DNA
NA	NA	TRBV5-4	12	TRBJ1-3	CASSKGGNTIYF	TGTGCCAGCAGCAAGGGGGGAAACACCATATATTTT
TRBD1	once	TRBV11-3	16	TRBJ2-7	CASSLDGTGGIYEQYF	TGTGCCAGCAGCTTAGATGGGACAGGGGGGATTTACGAGCAGTACTTC
TRBD2	NA	TRBV2	14	TRBJ2-1	CASSLFAGDNEQFF	TGTGCCAGCAGTCTTTTTGCGGGAGACAATGAGCAGTTCTTC
TRBD2	NA	TRBV5-6	15	TRBJ2-5	CASSSRLAGAETQYF	TGTGCCAGCAGCTCCCGACTAGCGGGAGCCGAGACCCAGTACTTC
TRBD1	NA	TRBV28	14	TRBJ2-7	CASSPPGGSYEQYF	TGTGCCAGCAGTCCCCCAGGGGGCTCCTACGAGCAGTACTTC
NA	once	TRBV7-2	15	TRBJ1-2	CASSLMSGPGGGYTF	TGTGCCAGCAGCCTAATGTCAGGGCCCGGAGGGGGCTACACCTTC
NA	NA	TRBV28	18	TRBJ1-1	CASSLFLMGGKMDTEAFF	TGTGCCAGCAGTTTGTTTCTTATGGGGGGAAAGATGGACACTGAAGCTTTCTTT
NA	NA	TRBV13	16	TRBJ1-1	CATIRAVSLMNTEAFF	TGTGCCACCATCAGGGCCGTTTCCCTTATGAACACTGAAGCTTTCTTT
NA	few	TRBV28	16	TRBJ2-6	CASSLLGSSGANVLTF	TGTGCCAGCAGTTTATTAGGGAGCTCTGGGGCCAACGTCCTGACTTTC
NA	NA	TRBV6-1	13	TRBJ2-5	CASKVTGQETQYF	TGTGCCAGCAAGGTGACGGGGCAAGAGACCCAGTACTTC
NA	NA	TRBV10-3	15	TRBJ2-2	CAISDSGFIAGELFF	TGTGCCATCAGTGATTCGGGTTTTATCGCCGGGGAGCTGTTTTTT
NA	NA	TRBV6-5	14	TRBJ1-1	CASSYSPGVTEAFF	TGTGCCAGCAGTTACTCCCCCGGGGTTACTGAAGCTTTCTTT
NA	NA	TRBV28	14	TRBJ1-2	CASSVLGTHYGYTF	TGTGCCAGCAGTGTCTTAGGGACACACTATGGCTACACCTTC
TRBD2	NA	TRBV4-3	16	TRBJ2-3	CASSQESGGSTDTQYF	TGCGCCAGCAGCCAAGAGAGCGGGGGGAGCACAGATACGCAGTATTTT
TRBD2	NA	TRBV5-1	16	TRBJ2-7	CASSLEGRGGIYEQYF	TGCGCCAGCAGCTTGGAAGGACGGGGGGGCATCTACGAGCAGTACTTC
NA	NA	TRBV4-3	16	TRBJ1-6	CASSQGQGRVGSPLHF	TGCGCCAGCAGCCAGGGTCAAGGGAGGGTGGGTTCACCCCTCCACTTT
TRBD1	NA	TRBV19	15	TRBJ1-5	CASSRDRDGNQPQHF	TGTGCCAGTAGCCGGGACAGGGATGGGAATCAGCCCCAGCATTTT
NA	NA	TRBV6-1	13	TRBJ2-7	CASSPRRAYEQYF	TGTGCCAGCAGTCCCAGGCGGGCCTACGAGCAGTACTTC
TRBD2	NA	TRBV28	14	TRBJ2-3	CASSRGSSTDTQYF	TGTGCCAGCAGCCGCGGGAGTAGCACAGATACGCAGTATTTT
TRBD1	NA	TRBV27	15	TRBJ2-7	CASSLSRTGGYEQYF	TGTGCCAGCAGTTTATCTAGGACAGGGGGCTACGAGCAGTACTTC
NA	NA	TRBV28	14	TRBJ2-5	CASSKRDSGETQYF	TGTGCCAGCAGCAAACGGGACTCGGGGGAGACCCAGTACTTC
NA	NA	TRBV5-4	15	TRBJ2-3	CASSPYPSSTDTQYF	TGTGCCAGCAGTCCCTATCCCTCTAGCACAGATACGCAGTATTTT
TRBD1	NA	TRBV7-9	15	TRBJ2-7	CASINRQGSSYEQYF	TGTGCCAGCATCAATAGACAGGGGAGCTCCTACGAGCAGTACTTC
NA	NA	TRBV7-8	14	TRBJ2-7	CASSEGGTRYEQYF	TGTGCCAGCAGCGAGGGGGGGACCCGGTACGAGCAGTACTTC
NA	once	TRBV18	14	TRBJ1-1	CASSPDSKNTEAFF	TGTGCCAGCTCACCCGACAGCAAAAACACTGAAGCTTTCTTT
NA	NA	TRBV14	15	TRBJ2-5	CASSQRGTGWETQYF	TGTGCCAGCAGCCAGCGCGGGACGGGGTGGGAGACCCAGTACTTC
NA	NA	TRBV4-1	17	TRBJ2-2	CASSPGLLGAGTGELFF	TGCGCCAGCAGCCCCGGGTTATTAGGGGCAGGCACCGGGGAGCTGTTTTTT
TRBD2	few	TRBV10-3	15	TRBJ2-5	CAISDELAGAETQYF	TGTGCCATCAGTGACGAGCTAGCGGGAGCAGAGACCCAGTACTTC
TRBD1	NA	TRBV13	16	TRBJ2-7	CASSLGGTGGSYEQYF	TGTGCCAGCAGCTTGGGGGGGACAGGGGGATCCTACGAGCAGTACTTC
NA	NA	TRBV6-6	13	TRBJ1-6	CASRPGLNSPLHF	TGTGCCAGCAGACCAGGGTTAAATTCACCCCTCCACTTT
TRBD2	NA	TRBV4-2	16	TRBJ2-7	CASSQERGLNVYEQYF	TGTGCCAGCAGCCAAGAGCGGGGGTTGAACGTCTACGAGCAGTACTTC
TRBD1	NA	TRBV7-8	16	TRBJ2-5	CASSLSGQGQQETQYF	TGTGCCAGCAGCTTATCTGGACAGGGACAACAAGAGACCCAGTACTTC
TRBD2	NA	TRBV2	17	TRBJ2-5	CASSAGGLAGGQETQYF	TGTGCCAGCAGTGCCGGGGGACTAGCGGGGGGGCAAGAGACCCAGTACTTC
TRBD1	once	TRBV6-5	14	TRBJ1-2	CASSYLGQAPGYTF	TGTGCCAGCAGTTACTTGGGACAGGCTCCTGGCTACACCTTC
NA	once	TRBV7-3	13	TRBJ2-5	CASSLNGGETQYF	TGTGCCAGCAGCTTAAACGGCGGAGAGACCCAGTACTTC
NA	NA	TRBV28	13	TRBJ2-2	CASAESGSGELFF	TGTGCCAGCGCCGAATCAGGCTCCGGGGAGCTGTTTTTT
NA	NA	TRBV5-1	15	TRBJ2-7	CASSLGQVTSYEQYF	TGCGCCAGCAGCTTGGGACAGGTGACATCCTACGAGCAGTACTTC
NA	NA	TRBV11-2	14	TRBJ2-1	CASSPSLRVNEQFF	TGTGCCAGCAGCCCAAGTTTGAGGGTTAATGAGCAGTTCTTC